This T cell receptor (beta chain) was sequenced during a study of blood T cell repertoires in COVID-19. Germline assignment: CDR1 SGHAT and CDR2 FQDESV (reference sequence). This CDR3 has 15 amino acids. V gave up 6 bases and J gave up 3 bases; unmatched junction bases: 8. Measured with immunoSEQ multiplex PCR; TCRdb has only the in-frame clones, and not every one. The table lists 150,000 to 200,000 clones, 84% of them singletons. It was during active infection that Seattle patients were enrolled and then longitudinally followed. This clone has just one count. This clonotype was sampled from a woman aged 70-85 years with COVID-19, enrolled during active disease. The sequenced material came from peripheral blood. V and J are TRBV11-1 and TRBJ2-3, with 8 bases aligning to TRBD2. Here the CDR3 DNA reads TGTGCCAGCAGGCCGGGAGTAGCGGGAACAGATACGCAGTATTTT. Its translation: CASRPGVAGTDTQYF.